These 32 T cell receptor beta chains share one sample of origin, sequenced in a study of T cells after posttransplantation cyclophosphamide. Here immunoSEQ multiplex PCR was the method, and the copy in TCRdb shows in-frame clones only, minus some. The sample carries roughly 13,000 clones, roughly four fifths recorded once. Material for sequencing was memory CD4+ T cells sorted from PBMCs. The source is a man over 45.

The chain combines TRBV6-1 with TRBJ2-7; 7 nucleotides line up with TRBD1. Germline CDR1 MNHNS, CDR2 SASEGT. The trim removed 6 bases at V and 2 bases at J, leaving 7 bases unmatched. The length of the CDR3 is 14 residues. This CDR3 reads CASRHRDRTYEQYF. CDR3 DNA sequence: TGTGCCAGCAGGCACCGGGACAGAACCTACGAGCAGTACTTC.

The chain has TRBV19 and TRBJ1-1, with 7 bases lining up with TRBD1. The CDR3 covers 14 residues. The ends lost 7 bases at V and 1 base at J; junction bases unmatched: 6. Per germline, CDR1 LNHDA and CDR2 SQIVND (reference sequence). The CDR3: CASKDRWGNTEAFF. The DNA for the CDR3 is TGTGCCAGTAAGGACAGGTGGGGGAACACTGAAGCTTTCTTT. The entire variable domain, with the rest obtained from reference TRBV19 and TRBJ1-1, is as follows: DGGITQSPKYLFRKEGQNVTLSCEQNLNHDAMYWYRQDPGQGLRLIYYSQIVNDFQKGDIAEGYSVSREKKESFPLTVTSAQKNPTAFYLCASKDRWGNTEAFFGQGTRLTVV.

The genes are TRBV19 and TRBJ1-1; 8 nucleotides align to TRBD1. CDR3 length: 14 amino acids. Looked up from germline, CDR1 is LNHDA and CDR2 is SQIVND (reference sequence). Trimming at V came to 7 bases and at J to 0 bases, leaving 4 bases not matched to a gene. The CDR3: CASTRTGMNTEAFF. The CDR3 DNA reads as TGTGCCAGTACCAGGACAGGGATGAACACTGAAGCTTTCTTT. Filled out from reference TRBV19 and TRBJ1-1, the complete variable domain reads DGGITQSPKYLFRKEGQNVTLSCEQNLNHDAMYWYRQDPGQGLRLIYYSQIVNDFQKGDIAEGYSVSREKKESFPLTVTSAQKNPTAFYLCASTRTGMNTEAFFGQGTRLTVV.

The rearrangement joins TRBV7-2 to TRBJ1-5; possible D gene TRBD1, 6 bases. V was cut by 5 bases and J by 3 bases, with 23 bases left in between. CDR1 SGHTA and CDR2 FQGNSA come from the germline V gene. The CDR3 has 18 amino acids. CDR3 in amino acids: CASSHGVVSGHNNQPQHF. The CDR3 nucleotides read TGTGCCAGCAGCCATGGGGTTGTCTCGGGACATAACAATCAGCCCCAGCATTTT.

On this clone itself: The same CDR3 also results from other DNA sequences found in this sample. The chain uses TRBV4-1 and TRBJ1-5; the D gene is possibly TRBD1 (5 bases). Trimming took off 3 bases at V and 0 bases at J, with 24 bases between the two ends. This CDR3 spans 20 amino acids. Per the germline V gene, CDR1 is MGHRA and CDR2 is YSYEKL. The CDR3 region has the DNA TGCGCCAGCAGCCAGGGAAGGTGGTATTCGACAGTAAATAGCAATCAGCCCCAGCATTTT. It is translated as CASSQGRWYSTVNSNQPQHF.

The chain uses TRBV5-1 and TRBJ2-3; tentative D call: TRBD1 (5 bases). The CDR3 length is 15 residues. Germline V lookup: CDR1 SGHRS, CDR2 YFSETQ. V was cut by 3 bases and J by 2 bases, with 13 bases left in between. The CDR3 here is CASSSDGAVTDTQYF. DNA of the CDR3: TGCGCCAGCAGCTCTGATGGGGCAGTCACAGATACGCAGTATTTT.

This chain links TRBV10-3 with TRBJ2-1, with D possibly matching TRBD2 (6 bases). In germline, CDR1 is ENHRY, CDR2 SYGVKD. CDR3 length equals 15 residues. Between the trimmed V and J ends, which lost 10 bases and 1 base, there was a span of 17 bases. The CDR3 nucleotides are TGTGCCACCGGTACGGGACTCCAGTCCTACAATGAGCAGTTCTTC. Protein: CATGTGLQSYNEQFF.

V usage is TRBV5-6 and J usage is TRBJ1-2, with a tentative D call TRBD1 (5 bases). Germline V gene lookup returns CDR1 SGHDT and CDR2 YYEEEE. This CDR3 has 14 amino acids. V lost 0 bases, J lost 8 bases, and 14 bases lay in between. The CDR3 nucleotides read TGTGCCAGCAGCTTGGATGGGGGGGGACGGGGCTACACCTTC. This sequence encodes CASSLDGGGRGYTF.

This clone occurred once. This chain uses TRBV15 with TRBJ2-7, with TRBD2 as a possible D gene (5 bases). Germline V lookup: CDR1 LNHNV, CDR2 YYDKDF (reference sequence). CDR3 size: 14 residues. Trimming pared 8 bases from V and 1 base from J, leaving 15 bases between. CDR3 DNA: TGTGCCACCGCGAGGAGGTTCAAGTCCTACGAGCAGTACTTC. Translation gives CATARRFKSYEQYF.

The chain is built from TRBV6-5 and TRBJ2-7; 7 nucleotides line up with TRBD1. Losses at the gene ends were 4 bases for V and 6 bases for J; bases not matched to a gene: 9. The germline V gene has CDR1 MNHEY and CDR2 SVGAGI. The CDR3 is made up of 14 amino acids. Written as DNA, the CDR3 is TGTGCCAGCAGTTTATACAGGGGCTCGGCCGAGCAGTACTTC. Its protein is CASSLYRGSAEQYF.

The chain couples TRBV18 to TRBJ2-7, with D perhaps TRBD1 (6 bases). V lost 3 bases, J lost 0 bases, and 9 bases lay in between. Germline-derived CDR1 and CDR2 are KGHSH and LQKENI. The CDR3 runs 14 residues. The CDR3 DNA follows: TGTGCCAGCTCACCTGACAGGACCTCCTACGAGCAGTACTTC. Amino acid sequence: CASSPDRTSYEQYF.

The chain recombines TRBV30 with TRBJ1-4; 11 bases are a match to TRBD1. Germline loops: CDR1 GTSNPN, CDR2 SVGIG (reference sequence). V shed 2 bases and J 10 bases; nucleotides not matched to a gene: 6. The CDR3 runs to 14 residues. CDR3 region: CAWSRGDRGGKLFF. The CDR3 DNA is TGTGCCTGGAGTAGAGGGGACAGGGGGGGAAAACTGTTTTTT. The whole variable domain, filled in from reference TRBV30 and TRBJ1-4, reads SQTIHQWPATLVQPVGSPLSLECTVEGTSNPNLYWYRQAAGRGLQLLFYSVGIGQISSEVPQNLSASRPQDRQFILSSKKLLLSDSGFYLCAWSRGDRGGKLFFGSGTQLSVL.

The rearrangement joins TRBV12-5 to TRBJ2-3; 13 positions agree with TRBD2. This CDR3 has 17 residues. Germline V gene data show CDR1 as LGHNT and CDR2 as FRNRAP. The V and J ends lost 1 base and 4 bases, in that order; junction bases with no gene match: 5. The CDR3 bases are TGTGCTAGTGGTTTGGGAACTAGCGGGGGGGTGTCAGATACGCAGTATTTT. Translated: CASGLGTSGGVSDTQYF.

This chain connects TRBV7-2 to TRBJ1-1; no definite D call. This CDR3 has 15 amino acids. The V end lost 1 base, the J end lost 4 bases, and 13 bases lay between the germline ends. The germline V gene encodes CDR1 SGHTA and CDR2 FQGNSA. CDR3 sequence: CASSLEVQSGTEAFF. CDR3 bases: TGTGCCAGCAGCTTAGAGGTCCAGTCGGGCACTGAAGCTTTCTTT.

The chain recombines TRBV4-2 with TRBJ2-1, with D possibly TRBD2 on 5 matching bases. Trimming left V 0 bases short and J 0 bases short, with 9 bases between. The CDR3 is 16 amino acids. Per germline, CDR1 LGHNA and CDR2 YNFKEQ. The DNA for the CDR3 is TGTGCCAGCAGCCAAGAGACTACCCCCTCCTACAATGAGCAGTTCTTC. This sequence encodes CASSQETTPSYNEQFF.

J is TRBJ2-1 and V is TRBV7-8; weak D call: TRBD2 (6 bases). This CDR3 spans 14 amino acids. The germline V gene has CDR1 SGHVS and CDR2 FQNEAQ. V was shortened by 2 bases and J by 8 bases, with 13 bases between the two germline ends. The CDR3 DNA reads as TGTGCCAGCAGCTTACAAGGCGGGATAGATGAGCAGTTCTTC. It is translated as CASSLQGGIDEQFF.

The CDR3 sequence is CASSFRGGELFF. In nucleotides, the CDR3 is TGTGCCAGCAGCTTCAGGGGCGGGGAGCTGTTTTTT. This chain joins TRBV7-2 and TRBJ2-2, with D perhaps matching TRBD1 (6 bases). Germline V gene sequence: CDR1 SGHTA, CDR2 FQGNSA. The germline V and J ends were trimmed by 3 bases and 7 bases, with 6 bases remaining between them. The CDR3 spans 12 residues.

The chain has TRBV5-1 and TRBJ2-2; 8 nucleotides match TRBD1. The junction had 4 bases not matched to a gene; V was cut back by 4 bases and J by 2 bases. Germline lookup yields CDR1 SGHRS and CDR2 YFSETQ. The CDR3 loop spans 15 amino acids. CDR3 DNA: TGCGCCAGCAGCCCAGGGGGCTATAACACCGGGGAGCTGTTTTTT. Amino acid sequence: CASSPGGYNTGELFF.

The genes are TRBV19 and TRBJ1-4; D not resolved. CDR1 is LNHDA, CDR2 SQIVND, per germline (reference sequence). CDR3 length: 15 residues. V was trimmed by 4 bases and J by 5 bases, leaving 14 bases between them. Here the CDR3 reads CASSTDRLGNEKLFF. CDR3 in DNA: TGTGCCAGTAGTACCGACCGTCTGGGCAATGAAAAACTGTTTTTT.

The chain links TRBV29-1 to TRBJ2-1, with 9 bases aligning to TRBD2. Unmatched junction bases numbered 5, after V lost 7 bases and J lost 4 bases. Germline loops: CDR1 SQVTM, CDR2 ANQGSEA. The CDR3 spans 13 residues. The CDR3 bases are TGCAGCGGACGTCTAGCGGGGTACAATGAGCAGTTCTTC. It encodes CSGRLAGYNEQFF.

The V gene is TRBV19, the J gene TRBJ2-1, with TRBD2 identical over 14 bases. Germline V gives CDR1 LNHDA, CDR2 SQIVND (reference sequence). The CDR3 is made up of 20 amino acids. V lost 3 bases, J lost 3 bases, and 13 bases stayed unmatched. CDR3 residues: CASSMAHGLAGGNLYNEQFF. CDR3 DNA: TGTGCCAGTAGTATGGCCCATGGACTAGCGGGGGGCAATCTCTACAATGAGCAGTTCTTC.

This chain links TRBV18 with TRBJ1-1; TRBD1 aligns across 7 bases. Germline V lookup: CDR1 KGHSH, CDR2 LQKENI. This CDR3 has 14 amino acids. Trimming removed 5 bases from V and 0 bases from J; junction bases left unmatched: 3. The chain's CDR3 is CASSRDSMNTEAFF. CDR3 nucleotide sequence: TGTGCCAGCTCAAGGGACAGTATGAACACTGAAGCTTTCTTT.

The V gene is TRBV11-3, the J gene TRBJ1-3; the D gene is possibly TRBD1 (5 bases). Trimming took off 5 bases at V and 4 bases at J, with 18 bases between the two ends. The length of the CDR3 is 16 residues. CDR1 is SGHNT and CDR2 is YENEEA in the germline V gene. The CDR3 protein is CASSRTRGNYGNTIYF. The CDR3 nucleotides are TGTGCCAGCAGCCGCACCCGGGGGAACTACGGAAACACCATATATTTT.

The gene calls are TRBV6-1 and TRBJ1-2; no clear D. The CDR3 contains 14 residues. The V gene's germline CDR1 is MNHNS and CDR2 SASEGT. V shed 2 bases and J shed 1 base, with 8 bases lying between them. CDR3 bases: TGTGCCAGCAGTGAACGAGCGTTTAACTATGGCTACACCTTC. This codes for CASSERAFNYGYTF.

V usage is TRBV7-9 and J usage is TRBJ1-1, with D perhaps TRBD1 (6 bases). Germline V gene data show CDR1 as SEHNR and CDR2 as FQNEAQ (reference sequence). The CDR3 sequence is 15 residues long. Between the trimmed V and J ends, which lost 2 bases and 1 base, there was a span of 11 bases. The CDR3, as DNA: TGTGCCAGCAGCTTAATAGGACAGTCGAACACTGAAGCTTTCTTT. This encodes CASSLIGQSNTEAFF.

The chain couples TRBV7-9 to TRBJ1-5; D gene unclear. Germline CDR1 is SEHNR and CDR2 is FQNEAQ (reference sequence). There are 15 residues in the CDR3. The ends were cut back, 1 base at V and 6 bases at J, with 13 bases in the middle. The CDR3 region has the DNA TGTGCCAGCAGCTTAGGGACTTCTAATCGTCAGCCCCAGCATTTT. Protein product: CASSLGTSNRQPQHF.

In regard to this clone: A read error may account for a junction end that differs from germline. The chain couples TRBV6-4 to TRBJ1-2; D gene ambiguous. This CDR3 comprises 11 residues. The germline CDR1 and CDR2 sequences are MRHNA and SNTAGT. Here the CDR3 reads CASSDSRALIF. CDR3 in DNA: TGTGCCAGCAGTGACTCCCGTGCCCTAATCTTC.

The CDR3 bases are TGTGCCAGCAGCCTCCAGGGTTGGAATTCACCCCTCCACTTT. The encoded protein is CASSLQGWNSPLHF. This chain uses TRBV7-3 with TRBJ1-6; D may be TRBD1 (5 bases). V lost 5 bases and J 7 bases, leaving 12 bases between the germline ends. Germline V gene sequence: CDR1 SGHTA, CDR2 FQGTGA. This CDR3 is built from 14 residues.

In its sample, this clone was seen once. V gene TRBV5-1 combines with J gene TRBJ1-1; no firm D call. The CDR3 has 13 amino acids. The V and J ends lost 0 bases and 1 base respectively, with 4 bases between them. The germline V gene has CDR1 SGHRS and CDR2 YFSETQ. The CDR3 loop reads CASSLDRNTEAFF. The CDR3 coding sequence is TGCGCCAGCAGCTTGGACAGGAACACTGAAGCTTTCTTT.

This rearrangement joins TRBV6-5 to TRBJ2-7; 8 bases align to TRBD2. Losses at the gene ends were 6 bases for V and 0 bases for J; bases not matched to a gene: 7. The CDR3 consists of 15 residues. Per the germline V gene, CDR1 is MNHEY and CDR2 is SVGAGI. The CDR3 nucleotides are TGTGCCAGCAGCAGCGGCGGACTAGCCTCCTACGAGCAGTACTTC. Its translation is CASSSGGLASYEQYF.

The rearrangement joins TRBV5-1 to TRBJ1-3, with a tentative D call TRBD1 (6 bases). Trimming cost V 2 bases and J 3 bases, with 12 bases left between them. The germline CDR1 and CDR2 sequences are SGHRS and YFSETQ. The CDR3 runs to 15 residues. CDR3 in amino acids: CASSLGGAGGNTIYF. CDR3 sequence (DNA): TGCGCCAGCAGCTTAGGGGGGGCCGGTGGAAACACCATATATTTT. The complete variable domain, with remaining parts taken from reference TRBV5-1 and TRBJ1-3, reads KAGVTQTPRYLIKTRGQQVTLSCSPISGHRSVSWYQQTPGQGLQFLFEYFSETQRNKGNFPGRFSGRQFSNSRSEMNVSTLELGDSALYLCASSLGGAGGNTIYFGEGSWLTVV.

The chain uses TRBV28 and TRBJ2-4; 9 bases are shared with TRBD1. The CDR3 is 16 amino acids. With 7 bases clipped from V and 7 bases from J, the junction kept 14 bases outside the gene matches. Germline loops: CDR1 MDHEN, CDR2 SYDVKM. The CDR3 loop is CASKGGTGRSGNIQYF. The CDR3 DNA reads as TGTGCCAGCAAAGGAGGGACAGGGAGGTCCGGGAACATTCAGTACTTC.